One sample yielded the 17 T cell receptor beta chains listed below, sequenced in a study of T-cell memory formation after mild COVID-19. TCRdb reprocessed the 5' RACE reads with MiXCR, giving one entry per CDR3 protein. This table holds fewer than 650,000 distinct CDR3 sequences, 17% found once. The sequenced sample was PBMCs or a T cell subset sorted from them (not recorded which). These receptors came from an adult woman who had mild COVID-19 (a few samples of this study predate the infection). Cell type and time point are not known.

This clonotype was counted only a few times. The chain carries TRBV15 and TRBJ2-1, with D perhaps TRBD2 (6 bases). Trimming took 1 base from V and 0 from J, leaving 7 bases between them. The CDR3 loop spans 15 amino acids. CDR1 is LNHNV and CDR2 is YYDKDF in the germline V gene (reference sequence). The CDR3 reads CATSRGGVSYNEQFF. The CDR3 coding sequence is TGTGCCACCAGCAGAGGCGGGGTCTCCTACAATGAGCAGTTCTTC.

V gene TRBV18 combines with J gene TRBJ2-3, with D tentatively TRBD2 (5 bases). The CDR3 is 14 residues long. The germline V and J ends were trimmed by 5 bases and 4 bases, with 13 bases remaining between them. The germline gives CDR1 KGHSH, CDR2 LQKENI. CDR3 in DNA: TGTGCCAGCTCAGCGCGGGCCCCCCCAGATACGCAGTATTTT. Residues: CASSARAPPDTQYF.

V is TRBV12-3 or TRBV12-4 and J is TRBJ2-3; 9 nucleotides align to TRBD1. This CDR3 has 16 residues. J lost 4 bases, V lost 2 bases, and 7 bases had no gene match. The CDR3 coding sequence is TGTGCCAGCAGTTTAACCCTAGGACAGGGGCCAGATACGCAGTATTTT. Amino acid sequence: CASSLTLGQGPDTQYF.

The V and J genes are TRBV6-6 and TRBJ1-1, with D hard to call. The CDR3 covers 13 residues. Germline assignment: CDR1 MNHNY and CDR2 SVGAGI (reference sequence). V lost 5 bases, J lost 1 base, and 8 bases lay in between. The CDR3, as DNA: TGTGCCAGCAGTCCCCTGTCGAACACTGAAGCTTTCTTT. It specifies CASSPLSNTEAFF.

The chain employs TRBV12-3 or TRBV12-4 and TRBJ1-5, with D unclear. The CDR3 loop spans 11 amino acids. The ends were cut back, 10 bases at V and 5 bases at J, with 9 bases in the middle. CDR3 coding DNA: TGTGCCATCGGTAGGGATCAGCCCCAGCATTTT. As protein: CAIGRDQPQHF.

This clonotype has only a few counts. The chain joins TRBV5-1 to TRBJ2-1; 10 bases are shared with TRBD2. The CDR3 length is 17 residues. Unmatched junction bases numbered 11, after V lost 4 bases and J lost 4 bases. The germline CDR1 and CDR2 sequences are SGHRS and YFSETQ. The CDR3 is CASSPSPGTSVYNEQFF. The CDR3 nucleotides read TGCGCCAGCAGCCCGTCGCCCGGGACTAGCGTTTACAATGAGCAGTTCTTC.

The rearrangement links TRBV20-1 to TRBJ2-5; 9 nucleotides match TRBD1. V trimming: 2 bases; J trimming: 2 bases; junction bases outside the gene matches: 12. This CDR3 region has 17 residues. The germline gives CDR1 DFQATT, CDR2 SNEGSKA (reference sequence). Here the CDR3 reads CSARPDRGGRRQETQYF. As DNA, the CDR3 is TGCAGTGCTAGACCCGACAGGGGGGGACGTCGGCAAGAGACCCAGTACTTC.

J is TRBJ1-1 and V is TRBV27; no definite D call. The CDR3 runs 11 residues. V was shortened by 8 bases and J by 0 bases, with 4 bases between the two germline ends. The germline gives CDR1 MNHEY, CDR2 SMNVEV (reference sequence). The CDR3 bases are TGTGCCAGCCAGATGAACACTGAAGCTTTCTTT. Encoded protein: CASQMNTEAFF.

The rearrangement uses TRBV5-1 and TRBJ2-5, with 9 bases identical to TRBD1. This CDR3 has 16 amino acids. The ends lost 4 bases at V and 2 bases at J; junction bases unmatched: 9. Germline assignment: CDR1 SGHRS and CDR2 YFSETQ. The CDR3: CASSPGTGIFQETQYF. Written as DNA, the CDR3 is TGCGCCAGCAGCCCCGGGACAGGGATCTTTCAAGAGACCCAGTACTTC.

In the case of this clonotype: At one boundary the junction diverges from the germline segment, which might be a read error. The chain uses TRBV29-1 and TRBJ1-2; D not resolved. The CDR3 covers 15 residues. The germline V gene encodes CDR1 SQVTM and CDR2 ANQGSEA. The CDR3 loop is CSVELWVSAKYGYTF. Written as DNA, the CDR3 is TGCAGCGTTGAGTTGTGGGTTTCGGCTAAGTATGGCTACACCTTC.

In its sample, this clonotype was seen many times. This chain uses TRBV12-3 or TRBV12-4 with TRBJ2-1; D gene unclear. The CDR3 extends over 12 amino acids. V lost 2 bases to trimming and J lost 5 bases, with 4 bases between them. CDR3 nucleotide sequence: TGTGCCAGCAGTTTAACAAACAATGAGCAGTTCTTC. Translation gives CASSLTNNEQFF.

This clonotype was recorded a few times. This chain links TRBV5-6 with TRBJ2-3, with 8 bases lining up with TRBD2. The germline V gene encodes CDR1 SGHDT and CDR2 YYEEEE. Trimming took 2 bases from V and 1 from J; bases not matched to a gene: 9. CDR3 length: 17 amino acids. The CDR3 DNA reads TGTGCCAGCAGCTTTCGACCGGGAGGGGTAGGCACAGATACGCAGTATTTT. Its translation is CASSFRPGGVGTDTQYF.

The chain couples TRBV15 to TRBJ2-3; 9 nucleotides agree with TRBD2. The CDR3 runs to 13 residues. Germline V gene data show CDR1 as LNHNV and CDR2 as YYDKDF (reference sequence). J was trimmed by 4 bases and V by 8 bases; bases with no gene match: 4. This chain's CDR3 is CATASGVADTQYF. CDR3 in DNA: TGTGCCACCGCTAGCGGGGTGGCAGATACGCAGTATTTT.

This clonotype was seen a handful of times. CDR3 loop: CSASPLADNEQFF. CDR3 nucleotide sequence: TGCAGTGCTAGTCCCTTAGCGGACAATGAGCAGTTCTTC. This rearrangement joins TRBV20-1 to TRBJ2-1; TRBD2 might be the D (6 bases). CDR3 size: 13 residues. V was shortened by 3 bases and J by 5 bases, with 11 bases between the two germline ends. The germline CDR1 and CDR2 sequences are DFQATT and SNEGSKA (reference sequence).

This rearrangement joins TRBV6-5 to TRBJ1-6, with 7 positions matching TRBD1. With 6 bases clipped from V and 6 bases from J, the junction kept 8 bases outside the gene matches. This CDR3 is built from 15 residues. Germline V gene lookup returns CDR1 MNHEY and CDR2 SVGAGI. For the CDR3, the DNA is TGTGCCAGCAGCGGGGGACAGTCGATTAATTCACCCCTCCACTTT. This codes for CASSGGQSINSPLHF.

This clonotype was recorded a few times. The genes are TRBV29-1 and TRBJ1-6; TRBD1 might be the D (5 bases). The CDR3 contains 15 residues. Germline V gives CDR1 SQVTM, CDR2 ANQGSEA. Trimming shortened V by 0 bases and J by 7 bases, and 13 bases separated the two germline ends. Here the CDR3 DNA reads TGCAGCGTTGAAGACAGCCAGGGTGAAAATTCACCCCTCCACTTT. It translates to CSVEDSQGENSPLHF.

The CDR3 nucleotides read TGCAGTGCTAGAGACCGGGACAGGGCGTACAATGAGCAGTTCTTC. This gives the protein CSARDRDRAYNEQFF. The chain employs TRBV20-1 and TRBJ2-1; 9 nucleotides match TRBD1. Germline V gene data show CDR1 as DFQATT and CDR2 as SNEGSKA (reference sequence). V lost 0 bases, J lost 4 bases, and 4 bases stayed unmatched. The CDR3 loop spans 15 amino acids.